Following are 25 T cell receptor beta chains from one sample sequenced in a study of cytomegalovirus exposure and HLA in healthy donors. Data came from immunoSEQ multiplex PCR; TCRdb stores just in-frame clones and leaves some out. The sample has 100,000 to 150,000 clones; over 85% are singletons. Sequencing was performed on PBMCs. These receptors were obtained from a woman under 30 in good health and CMV-seronegative.

The chain has TRBV2 and TRBJ2-1; D might be TRBD2 (5 bases). CDR1 SNHLY and CDR2 FYNNEI come from the germline V gene. Trimming took 2 bases from V and 4 from J, leaving 12 bases between them. This CDR3 contains 15 residues. This CDR3 is CASSELAGTYNEQFF. The CDR3 region has the DNA TGTGCCAGCAGTGAACTAGCCGGTACTTACAATGAGCAGTTCTTC.

The rearrangement uses TRBV27 and TRBJ1-1; D is perhaps TRBD1 (6 bases). This CDR3 is built from 16 residues. Germline CDR1 and CDR2: MNHEY and SMNVEV (reference sequence). V dropped 7 bases and J dropped 1 base, with 19 bases sitting between them. The CDR3 region has the DNA TGTGCCAGCACTCGGACGGGGGGCGGGCAGAACACTGAAGCTTTCTTT. It specifies CASTRTGGGQNTEAFF.

The chain recombines TRBV28 with TRBJ1-1; 8 bases line up with TRBD1. The trim removed 6 bases at V and 6 bases at J, leaving 12 bases unmatched. CDR3 length equals 15 residues. Germline CDR1 is MDHEN and CDR2 is SYDVKM. CDR3: CASRRMGQVGAEAFF. The CDR3 DNA reads as TGTGCCAGCAGACGCATGGGACAGGTCGGAGCTGAAGCTTTCTTT.

This clone was detected once. The chain uses TRBV7-6 and TRBJ1-5, with 7 positions matching TRBD1. Germline V gene lookup returns CDR1 SGHVS and CDR2 FNYEAQ. CDR3 length: 14 amino acids. Trimming at V came to 5 bases and at J to 7 bases, leaving 8 bases not matched to a gene. DNA for the CDR3: TGTGCCAGCAGCCCGATAGGGGGCGGCCAGCCCCAGCATTTT. This translates into CASSPIGGGQPQHF.

Written as DNA, the CDR3 is TGTGCCAGCAGCTTATTTGCAGGAAAGATCTCTGGGGCCAACGTCCTGACTTTC. It translates to CASSLFAGKISGANVLTF. The V call is TRBV11-2, the J call TRBJ2-6; D gene unclear. The CDR3 totals 18 residues. V lost 2 bases and J 0 bases, leaving 14 bases between the germline ends. The germline V gene encodes CDR1 SGHAT and CDR2 FQNNGV. Supplemented by reference TRBV11-2 and TRBJ2-6, the full variable domain reads EAGVAQSPRYKIIEKRQSVAFWCNPISGHATLYWYQQILGQGPKLLIQFQNNGVVDDSQLPKDRFSAERLKGVDSTLKIQPAKLEDSAVYLCASSLFAGKISGANVLTFGAGSRLTVL.

The chain carries TRBV5-6 and TRBJ1-1, with a weak D call TRBD1 (5 bases). Germline CDR1 SGHDT, CDR2 YYEEEE. The CDR3 sequence is 15 residues long. Trimming pared 5 bases from V and 2 bases from J, leaving 16 bases between. The CDR3 spells CASRPRVAPNTEAFF. The CDR3 DNA is TGTGCCAGCAGGCCCAGGGTGGCGCCAAACACTGAAGCTTTCTTT.

The rearrangement joins TRBV27 to TRBJ1-2; 8 bases line up with TRBD1. Germline-derived CDR1 and CDR2 are MNHEY and SMNVEV (reference sequence). The CDR3 consists of 15 residues. Unmatched junction bases numbered 3, after V lost 0 bases and J lost 3 bases. CDR3 protein: CASSLSLDRDYGYTF. The CDR3 bases are TGTGCCAGCAGTTTATCGCTGGACAGGGACTATGGCTACACCTTC.

The gene calls are TRBV30 and TRBJ2-6; TRBD2 agrees at 7 bases. V shed 0 bases, J shed 0 bases, and the junction held 5 bases outside the gene matches. This CDR3 region has 17 residues. Per germline, CDR1 GTSNPN and CDR2 SVGIG (reference sequence). Here the CDR3 reads CAWSVGRGSSGANVLTF. The CDR3 coding sequence is TGTGCCTGGAGTGTGGGGCGGGGGAGCTCTGGGGCCAACGTCCTGACTTTC. The full variable domain, with the rest looked up from reference TRBV30 and TRBJ2-6, is SQTIHQWPATLVQPVGSPLSLECTVEGTSNPNLYWYRQAAGRGLQLLFYSVGIGQISSEVPQNLSASRPQDRQFILSSKKLLLSDSGFYLCAWSVGRGSSGANVLTFGAGSRLTVL.

The chain couples TRBV28 to TRBJ1-1; 11 bases align to TRBD1. The CDR3 has 16 residues. V shed 6 bases, J shed 0 bases, and the junction held 6 bases outside the gene matches. In germline, CDR1 is MDHEN, CDR2 SYDVKM. The CDR3 here is CASSPGQGALNTEAFF. The CDR3 nucleotides are TGTGCCAGCAGCCCAGGACAGGGGGCTCTGAACACTGAAGCTTTCTTT.

The chain links TRBV19 to TRBJ1-3, with TRBD1 matching over 8 bases. The CDR3 totals 16 residues. J lost 0 bases, V lost 5 bases, and 6 bases had no gene match. CDR1 and CDR2 (germline): LNHDA, SQIVND (reference sequence). Here the CDR3 reads CASSPQGANSGNTIYF. The CDR3 coding sequence is TGTGCCAGTAGTCCTCAGGGGGCAAACTCTGGAAACACCATATATTTT.

The CDR3, as DNA: TGCGCCAGCAGCCAAGATTTACAGGGAGGCTACACCTTC. Its translation is CASSQDLQGGYTF. The chain combines TRBV4-3 with TRBJ1-2; D may be TRBD1 (6 bases). The V end lost 0 bases, the J end lost 8 bases, and 10 bases lay between the germline ends. This CDR3 spans 13 amino acids. Germline V gene data show CDR1 as LGHNA and CDR2 as YSLEER.

This clone was counted a single time. The chain recombines TRBV6-1 with TRBJ2-7, with 7 bases identical to TRBD2. The CDR3 is made up of 15 amino acids. Germline CDR1 reads MNHNS; CDR2 reads SASEGT. V gave up 7 bases and J gave up 3 bases; unmatched junction bases: 12. CDR3 coding DNA: TGTGCCAGCAAGAGGAGGCTAGGACTAGACTACGAGCAGTACTTC. Translation gives CASKRRLGLDYEQYF.

The chain is built from TRBV9 and TRBJ2-1; 9 positions agree with TRBD2. The ends lost 1 base at V and 8 bases at J; junction bases unmatched: 7. The germline V gene encodes CDR1 SGDLS and CDR2 YYNGEE. The CDR3 sequence is 15 residues long. CDR3 residues: CASSVLAGLRDEQFF. CDR3 sequence (DNA): TGTGCCAGCAGCGTACTAGCGGGATTAAGGGATGAGCAGTTCTTC.

The chain joins TRBV6-1 to TRBJ1-2; 9 nucleotides align to TRBD1. V was clipped by 6 bases and J by 4 bases; unmatched bases: 9. CDR3 length: 15 amino acids. Germline CDR1 is MNHNS and CDR2 is SASEGT. Here the CDR3 DNA reads TGTGCCAGCAGCATAAGGGTGGGACAGGGCTATGGCTACACCTTC. Its translation is CASSIRVGQGYGYTF.

V gene TRBV30 combines with J gene TRBJ2-3, with 9 positions matching TRBD2. With 0 bases clipped from V and 5 bases from J, the junction kept 3 bases outside the gene matches. The CDR3 is made up of 14 amino acids. Per the germline V gene, CDR1 is GTSNPN and CDR2 is SVGIG (reference sequence). CDR3 protein: CAWSVLAGEDTQYF. The CDR3 DNA reads TGTGCCTGGAGTGTGTTAGCGGGGGAAGATACGCAGTATTTT.

The chain recombines TRBV5-1 with TRBJ1-5; 8 nucleotides line up with TRBD1. Germline V gene data show CDR1 as SGHRS and CDR2 as YFSETQ. This CDR3 comprises 15 residues. The trim removed 4 bases at V and 4 bases at J, leaving 7 bases unmatched. The DNA for the CDR3 is TGCGCCAGCAGCCAAGGGACAGGCGTTAATCAGCCCCAGCATTTT. It yields the protein CASSQGTGVNQPQHF.

The V gene is TRBV4-1, the J gene TRBJ2-5; D gene ambiguous. V shed 4 bases and J shed 5 bases, with 8 bases lying between them. Germline V CDR1 and CDR2: MGHRA, YSYEKL. The CDR3 is 12 residues long. The CDR3 region has the DNA TGCGCCAGCAGCCCTGACTCCGAGACCCAGTACTTC. Translating gives CASSPDSETQYF.

The rearrangement joins TRBV7-2 to TRBJ1-5; 7 nucleotides align to TRBD1. Germline V lookup: CDR1 SGHTA, CDR2 FQGNSA. V lost 1 base, J lost 1 base, and 4 bases stayed unmatched. This CDR3 region has 16 residues. CDR3 DNA sequence: TGTGCCAGCAGCTTAGTGGTCAGGGGGAGCAATCAGCCCCAGCATTTT. This translates into CASSLVVRGSNQPQHF.

The chain employs TRBV5-4 and TRBJ2-7, with TRBD2 matching over 14 bases. The CDR3 spans 15 residues. Germline CDR1 reads SGHNT; CDR2 reads YYREEE (reference sequence). The V segment lost 6 bases and the J segment 4 bases; nucleotides outside the gene matches: 6. The CDR3 coding sequence is TGTGCCAGCACCTTAGGGACTAGCGGGAGTTACGAGCAGTACTTC. It yields the protein CASTLGTSGSYEQYF.

V usage is TRBV30 and J usage is TRBJ1-2; no firm D call. Germline values: CDR1 GTSNPN, CDR2 SVGIG (reference sequence). This CDR3 contains 14 residues. Trimming removed 3 bases from V and 8 bases from J, with 19 bases in between. The CDR3 coding sequence is TGTGCCTGGAGAAGGGAGCCGGCAGTCGTAGGCTACACCTTC. Translation: CAWRREPAVVGYTF.

This rearrangement joins TRBV27 to TRBJ1-5; D remains ambiguous. The CDR3 has 14 residues. Between the trimmed V and J ends, which lost 5 bases and 7 bases, there was a span of 15 bases. Germline loops: CDR1 MNHEY, CDR2 SMNVEV (reference sequence). The CDR3 sequence is CASSPSRLRQPQHF. The CDR3 nucleotides read TGTGCCAGCAGTCCCTCCCGGCTGAGGCAGCCCCAGCATTTT.

J is TRBJ2-1 and V is TRBV19; 12 nucleotides align to TRBD2. Germline assignment: CDR1 LNHDA and CDR2 SQIVND (reference sequence). This CDR3 has 16 residues. After removal of 6 bases from V and 0 bases from J, the junction contained 3 bases not matched to a gene. CDR3 DNA: TGTGCCAGTAGGTCTAGCGGGAGGGACTCCTACAATGAGCAGTTCTTC. It specifies CASRSSGRDSYNEQFF.

This chain joins TRBV11-2 and TRBJ2-5; possible D gene TRBD1, 5 bases. CDR1 is SGHAT, CDR2 FQNNGV, per germline. This CDR3 is built from 15 residues. The ends were cut back, 2 bases at V and 5 bases at J, with 15 bases in the middle. CDR3 nucleotides: TGTGCCAGCAGCTTATGGACAACAGGTTGGGAGACCCAGTACTTC. It yields the protein CASSLWTTGWETQYF.

This chain connects TRBV27 to TRBJ1-5; TRBD1 aligns across 12 bases. With 5 bases clipped from V and 6 bases from J, the junction kept 5 bases outside the gene matches. From germline, CDR1 is MNHEY and CDR2 SMNVEV (reference sequence). This CDR3 has 15 residues. CDR3 sequence (DNA): TGTGCCAGCAGTCCCGGGACAGGGGGCCGTCAGCCCCAGCATTTT. It translates to CASSPGTGGRQPQHF.

The genes are TRBV7-8 and TRBJ2-3, with TRBD2 matching over 7 bases. Losses at the gene ends were 3 bases for V and 4 bases for J; bases not matched to a gene: 10. CDR3 length equals 16 residues. CDR1 SGHVS and CDR2 FQNEAQ come from the germline V gene. CDR3 amino acids: CASSFRREIGADTQYF. The DNA for the CDR3 is TGTGCCAGCAGCTTTAGGCGGGAGATTGGCGCAGATACGCAGTATTTT.